Here is one T cell receptor beta chain with its context. The sample belongs to a study of cytomegalovirus exposure and HLA in healthy donors. PCR was performed using 60 Vbeta and 13 Jbeta primers. Data came from immunoSEQ multiplex PCR; TCRdb stores just in-frame clones and leaves some out. The sample includes some 220,000 clones, around 78% of them seen just once. The CDR3 runs 21 residues. Sequencing was done on a sample of PBMCs. The source of this sequence is a boy aged 10-17 years in good health and CMV-seronegative. V usage is TRBV1 and J usage is TRBJ2-2; TRBD1 is the table's D call, not checked against the DNA. TRBV1 is a known pseudogene. The CDR3 nucleotides read TGCACCAGCAGCCAAATCCCGGGACAGGGGCTACCAGAGATTAACACCGGGGAGCTGTTTTTT. It specifies CTSSQIPGQGLPEINTGELFF.